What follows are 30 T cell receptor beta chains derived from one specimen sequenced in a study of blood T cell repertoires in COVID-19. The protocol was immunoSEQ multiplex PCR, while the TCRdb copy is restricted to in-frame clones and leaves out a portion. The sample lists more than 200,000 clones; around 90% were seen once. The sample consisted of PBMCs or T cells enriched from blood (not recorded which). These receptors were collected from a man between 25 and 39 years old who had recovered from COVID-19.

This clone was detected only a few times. As DNA, the CDR3 is TGTGCCAGCAGTACCCATCTAAATAATTCACCCCTCCACTTT. Translation: CASSTHLNNSPLHF. The chain has TRBV5-8 and TRBJ1-6; D unresolved. V gave up 5 bases and J gave up 5 bases, with 11 bases separating them. Per germline, CDR1 SGHTS and CDR2 YDEGEE. The length of the CDR3 is 14 residues.

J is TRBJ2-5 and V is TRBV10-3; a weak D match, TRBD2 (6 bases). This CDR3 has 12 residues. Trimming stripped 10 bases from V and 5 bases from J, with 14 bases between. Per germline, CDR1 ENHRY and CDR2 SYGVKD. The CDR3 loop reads CATSYGGETQYF. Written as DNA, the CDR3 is TGTGCCACTAGCTATGGGGGGGAGACCCAGTACTTC.

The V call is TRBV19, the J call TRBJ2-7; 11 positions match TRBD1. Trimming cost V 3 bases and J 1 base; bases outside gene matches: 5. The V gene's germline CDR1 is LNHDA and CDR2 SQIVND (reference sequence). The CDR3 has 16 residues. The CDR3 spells CASSMGGTGGSYEQYF. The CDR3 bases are TGTGCCAGTAGTATGGGAGGGACAGGGGGATCCTACGAGCAGTACTTC.

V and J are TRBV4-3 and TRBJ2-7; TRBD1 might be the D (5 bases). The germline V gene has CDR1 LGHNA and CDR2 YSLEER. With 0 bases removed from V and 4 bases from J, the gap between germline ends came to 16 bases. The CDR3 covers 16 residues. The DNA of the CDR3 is TGCGCCAGCAGCCAAGAAGGCCCAGGGTTAGGGTACGAGCAGTACTTC. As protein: CASSQEGPGLGYEQYF.

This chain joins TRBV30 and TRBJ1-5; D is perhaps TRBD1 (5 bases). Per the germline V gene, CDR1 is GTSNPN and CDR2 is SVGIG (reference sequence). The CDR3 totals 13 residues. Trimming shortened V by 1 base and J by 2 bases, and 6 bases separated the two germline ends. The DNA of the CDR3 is TGTGCCTGGAGTGGGGGGGGCAATCAGCCCCAGCATTTT. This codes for CAWSGGGNQPQHF.

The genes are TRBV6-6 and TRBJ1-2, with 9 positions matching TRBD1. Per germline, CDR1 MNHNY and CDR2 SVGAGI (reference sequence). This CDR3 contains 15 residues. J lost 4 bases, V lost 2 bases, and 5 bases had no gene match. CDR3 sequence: CASSYLRDRAYGYTF. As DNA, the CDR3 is TGTGCCAGCAGTTACCTAAGGGACAGGGCCTATGGCTACACCTTC.

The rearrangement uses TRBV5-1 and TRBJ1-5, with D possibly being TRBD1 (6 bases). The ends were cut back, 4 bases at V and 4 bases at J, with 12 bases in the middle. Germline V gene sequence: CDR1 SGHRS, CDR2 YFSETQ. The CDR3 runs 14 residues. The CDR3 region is CASSPGTQNQPQHF. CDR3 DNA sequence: TGCGCCAGCAGCCCGGGGACACAAAATCAGCCCCAGCATTTT.

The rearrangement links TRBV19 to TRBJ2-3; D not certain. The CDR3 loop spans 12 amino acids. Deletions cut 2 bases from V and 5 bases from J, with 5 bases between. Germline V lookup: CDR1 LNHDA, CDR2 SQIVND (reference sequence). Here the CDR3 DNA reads TGTGCCAGTAGTATACCTCGAGATACGCAGTATTTT. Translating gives CASSIPRDTQYF.

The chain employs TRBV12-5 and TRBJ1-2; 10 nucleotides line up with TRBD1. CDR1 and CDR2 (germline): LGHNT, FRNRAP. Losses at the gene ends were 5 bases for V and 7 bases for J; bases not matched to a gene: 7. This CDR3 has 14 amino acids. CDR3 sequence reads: CASGIPGTGAGYTF. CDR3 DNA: TGTGCTAGTGGTATCCCGGGGACAGGGGCTGGCTACACCTTC.

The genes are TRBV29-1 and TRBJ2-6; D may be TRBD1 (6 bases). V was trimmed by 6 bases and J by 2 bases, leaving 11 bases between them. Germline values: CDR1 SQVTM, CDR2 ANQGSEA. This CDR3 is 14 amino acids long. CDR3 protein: CSVVSGAGANVLTF. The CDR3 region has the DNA TGCAGCGTCGTTTCAGGGGCTGGGGCCAACGTCCTGACTTTC.

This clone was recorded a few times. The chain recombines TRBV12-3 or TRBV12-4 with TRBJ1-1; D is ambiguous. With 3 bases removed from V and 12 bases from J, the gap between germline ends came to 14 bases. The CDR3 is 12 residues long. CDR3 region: CASSFLEAKSFF. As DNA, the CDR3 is TGTGCCAGCAGTTTTCTAGAGGCGAAATCTTTCTTT.

The CDR3 bases are TGCGCCAGCCGACTAACAGGGGATCCCAATCAGCCCCAGCATTTT. This sequence encodes CASRLTGDPNQPQHF. V and J are TRBV5-1 and TRBJ1-5; TRBD1 matches 7 bases. Trimming removed 7 bases from V and 3 bases from J; junction bases left unmatched: 10. There are 15 residues in the CDR3. Germline V gene lookup returns CDR1 SGHRS and CDR2 YFSETQ.

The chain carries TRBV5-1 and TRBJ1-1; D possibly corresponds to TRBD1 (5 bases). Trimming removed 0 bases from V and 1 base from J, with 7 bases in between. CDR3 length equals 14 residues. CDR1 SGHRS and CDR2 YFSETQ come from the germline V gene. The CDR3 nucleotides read TGCGCCAGCAGCTTGGTAGGACAGAACACTGAAGCTTTCTTT. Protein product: CASSLVGQNTEAFF.

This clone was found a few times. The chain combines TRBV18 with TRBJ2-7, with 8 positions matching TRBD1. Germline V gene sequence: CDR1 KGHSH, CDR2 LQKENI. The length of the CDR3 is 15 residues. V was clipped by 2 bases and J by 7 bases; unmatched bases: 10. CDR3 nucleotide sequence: TGTGCCAGCTCACCAAAGGACAGGGACACCGGGGAGCAGTACTTC. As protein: CASSPKDRDTGEQYF. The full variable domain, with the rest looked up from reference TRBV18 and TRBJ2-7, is NAGVMQNPRHLVRRRGQEARLRCSPMKGHSHVYWYRQLPEEGLKFMVYLQKENIIDESGMPKERFSAEFPKEGPSILRIQQVVRGDSAAYFCASSPKDRDTGEQYFGPGTRLTVT.

The CDR3 nucleotides read TGCGCCAGCAGCCTCCGCGCCTACTACGAGCAGTACTTC. Its protein product is CASSLRAYYEQYF. The chain combines TRBV4-1 with TRBJ2-7; D gene unclear. The CDR3 runs to 13 residues. CDR1 is MGHRA and CDR2 is YSYEKL in the germline V gene. V was pared by 4 bases and J by 3 bases, with 10 bases between.

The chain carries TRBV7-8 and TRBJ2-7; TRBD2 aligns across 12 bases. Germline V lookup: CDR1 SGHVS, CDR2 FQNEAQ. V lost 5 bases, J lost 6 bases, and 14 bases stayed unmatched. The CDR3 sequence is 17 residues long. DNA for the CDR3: TGTGCCAGCAGCCTCCGACTAGCGGGAGTTTCGGGGGCCGAGCAGTACTTC. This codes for CASSLRLAGVSGAEQYF.

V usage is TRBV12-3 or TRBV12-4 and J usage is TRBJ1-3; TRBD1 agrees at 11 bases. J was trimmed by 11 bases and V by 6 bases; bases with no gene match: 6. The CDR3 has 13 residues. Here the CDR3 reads CASRGQGVPSIYF. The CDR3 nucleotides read TGTGCCAGCAGGGGACAGGGGGTTCCTTCCATATATTTT.

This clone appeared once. The CDR3 DNA sequence: TGTGCCAGTAGCGCAGCGGGAGTTTCAGGCGAGCAGTTCTTC. This sequence encodes CASSAAGVSGEQFF. The J gene is TRBJ2-1, the V gene TRBV19; 8 bases map to TRBD2. Germline V gene sequence: CDR1 LNHDA, CDR2 SQIVND (reference sequence). The V and J ends lost 6 bases and 10 bases, in that order; junction bases with no gene match: 11. The CDR3 sequence is 14 residues long.

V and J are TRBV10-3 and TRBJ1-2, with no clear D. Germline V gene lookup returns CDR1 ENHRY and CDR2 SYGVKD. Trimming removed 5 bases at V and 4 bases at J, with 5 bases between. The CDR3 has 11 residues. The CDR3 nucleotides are TGTGCCATCAGTCCCAGCTATGGCTACACCTTC. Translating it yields CAISPSYGYTF.

DNA for the CDR3: TGTGCCAGTAGTATGTCTTGGCTGGAGCTGTTTTTT. It codes for CASSMSWLELFF. V usage is TRBV19 and J usage is TRBJ2-2; D gene ambiguous. In germline, CDR1 is LNHDA, CDR2 SQIVND (reference sequence). The length of the CDR3 is 12 residues. Trimming cost V 3 bases and J 10 bases, with 9 bases left between them.

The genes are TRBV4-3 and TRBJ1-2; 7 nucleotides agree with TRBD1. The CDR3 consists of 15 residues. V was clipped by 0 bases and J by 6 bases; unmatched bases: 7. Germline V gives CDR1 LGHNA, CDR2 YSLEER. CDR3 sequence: CASSQESNRGDGYTF. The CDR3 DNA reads TGCGCCAGCAGCCAAGAGAGTAACAGGGGAGATGGCTACACCTTC.

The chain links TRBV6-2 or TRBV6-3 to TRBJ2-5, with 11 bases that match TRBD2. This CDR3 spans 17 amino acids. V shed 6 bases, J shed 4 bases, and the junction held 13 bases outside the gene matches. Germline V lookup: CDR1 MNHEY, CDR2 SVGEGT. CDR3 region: CASSRPLAGGPSETQYF. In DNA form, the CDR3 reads TGTGCCAGCAGCCGACCTTTAGCGGGAGGGCCTTCAGAGACCCAGTACTTC.

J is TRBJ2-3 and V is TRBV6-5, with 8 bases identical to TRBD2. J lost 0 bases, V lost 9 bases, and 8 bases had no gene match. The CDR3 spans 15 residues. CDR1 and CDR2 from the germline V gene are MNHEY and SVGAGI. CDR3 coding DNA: TGTGCCAGTCACCAACTAGCGGTGAGCACAGATACGCAGTATTTT. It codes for CASHQLAVSTDTQYF.

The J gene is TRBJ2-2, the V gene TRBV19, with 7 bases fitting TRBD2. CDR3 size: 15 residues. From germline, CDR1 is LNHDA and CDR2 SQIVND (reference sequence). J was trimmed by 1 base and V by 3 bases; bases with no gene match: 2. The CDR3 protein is CASSMGEGNTGELFF. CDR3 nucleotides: TGTGCCAGTAGTATGGGGGAGGGGAACACCGGGGAGCTGTTTTTT. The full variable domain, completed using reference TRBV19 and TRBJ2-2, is DGGITQSPKYLFRKEGQNVTLSCEQNLNHDAMYWYRQDPGQGLRLIYYSQIVNDFQKGDIAEGYSVSREKKESFPLTVTSAQKNPTAFYLCASSMGEGNTGELFFGEGSRLTVL.

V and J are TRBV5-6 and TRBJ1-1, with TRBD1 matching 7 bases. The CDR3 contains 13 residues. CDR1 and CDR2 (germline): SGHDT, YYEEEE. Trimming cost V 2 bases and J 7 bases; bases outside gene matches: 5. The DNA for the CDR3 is TGTGCCAGCAGCTTTAGGGACAGAAATGAAGCTTTCTTT. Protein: CASSFRDRNEAFF.

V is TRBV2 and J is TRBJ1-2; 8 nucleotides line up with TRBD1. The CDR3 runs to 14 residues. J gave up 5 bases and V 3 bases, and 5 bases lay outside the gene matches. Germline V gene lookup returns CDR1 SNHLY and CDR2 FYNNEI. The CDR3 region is CASSERDRTYGYTF. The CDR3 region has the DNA TGTGCCAGCAGTGAGCGGGACAGGACTTATGGCTACACCTTC.

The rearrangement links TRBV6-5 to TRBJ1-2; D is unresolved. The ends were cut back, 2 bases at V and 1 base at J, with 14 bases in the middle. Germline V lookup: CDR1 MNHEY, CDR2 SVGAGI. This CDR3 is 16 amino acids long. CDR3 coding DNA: TGTGCCAGCAGTTACAGTCAGAGTGGGCTTAACTATGGCTACACCTTC. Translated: CASSYSQSGLNYGYTF.

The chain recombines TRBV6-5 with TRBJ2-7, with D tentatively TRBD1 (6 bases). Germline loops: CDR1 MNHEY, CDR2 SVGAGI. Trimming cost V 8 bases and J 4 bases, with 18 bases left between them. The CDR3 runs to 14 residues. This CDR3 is CASGDSGVTYEQYF. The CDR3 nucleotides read TGTGCCAGCGGGGATTCAGGGGTTACTTACGAGCAGTACTTC.

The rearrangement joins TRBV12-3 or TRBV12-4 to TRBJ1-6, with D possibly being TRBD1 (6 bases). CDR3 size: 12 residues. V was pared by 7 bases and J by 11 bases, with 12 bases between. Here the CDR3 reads CASTTTGAPLHF. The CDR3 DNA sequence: TGTGCCAGCACCACGACAGGAGCACCCCTCCACTTT.

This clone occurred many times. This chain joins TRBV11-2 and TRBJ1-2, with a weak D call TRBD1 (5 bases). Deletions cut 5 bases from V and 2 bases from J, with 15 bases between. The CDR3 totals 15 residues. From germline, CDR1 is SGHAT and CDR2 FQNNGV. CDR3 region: CASSQGHPQNYGYTF. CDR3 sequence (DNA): TGTGCCAGCAGCCAAGGACATCCACAGAACTATGGCTACACCTTC.